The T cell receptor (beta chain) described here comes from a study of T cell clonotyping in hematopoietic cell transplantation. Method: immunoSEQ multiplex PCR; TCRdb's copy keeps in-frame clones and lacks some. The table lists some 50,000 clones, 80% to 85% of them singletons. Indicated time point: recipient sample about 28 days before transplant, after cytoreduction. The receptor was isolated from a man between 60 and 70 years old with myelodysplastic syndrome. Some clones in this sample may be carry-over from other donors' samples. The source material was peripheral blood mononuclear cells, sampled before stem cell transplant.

CDR3 nucleotide sequence: TGTGCCAGTAGTATATGGACTAGCGCCTACAATGAGCAGTTCTTC. It encodes CASSIWTSAYNEQFF. The gene calls are TRBV19 and TRBJ2-1, with TRBD2 matching 9 bases. This CDR3 is built from 15 residues. V lost 2 bases to trimming and J lost 2 bases; unmatched junction nucleotides: 1. Germline V CDR1 and CDR2: LNHDA, SQIVND (reference sequence).